The rows below give T cell receptor beta chains drawn from one sample of a study of T cell responses to AZD1222 COVID-19 vaccine. This table comes from immunoSEQ multiplex PCR, and its TCRdb copy is limited to in-frame clones, with some not included. This table has roughly 26,000 clones, about 90% appearing once. This specimen consisted of peripheral blood, obtained 28 days after the second AZD1222 dose. These receptors came from an adult who received the AZD1222 COVID-19 vaccine. CDR3s include the opening cysteine and the closing phenylalanine or tryptophan. Each record gives: D gene, clone size, J gene, V gene, CDR3 protein, CDR3 DNA. D genes are given only for firm matches. The size field is filled for only some rows; it gives once, few, many or a size class.

. | . | TRBJ1-2 | TRBV4-3 | CASSQGVGANYGYTF | TGCGCCAGCAGCCAAGGGGTAGGAGCTAACTATGGCTACACCTTC
TRBD1 | . | TRBJ1-2 | TRBV27 | CASRTDRTSNYGYTF | TGTGCCAGCAGGACGGACAGGACATCTAACTATGGCTACACCTTC
. | . | TRBJ2-7 | TRBV5-6 | CASSLGGPSEQYF | TGTGCCAGCAGCTTGGGGGGCCCAAGCGAGCAGTACTTC
. | . | TRBJ1-2 | TRBV7-9 | CASSLEWGTDGYTF | TGTGCCAGCAGCCTAGAATGGGGGACGGATGGCTACACCTTC
TRBD1 | . | TRBJ2-3 | TRBV2 | CATGQGALLDTQYF | TGTGCCACAGGACAGGGGGCCCTATTGGATACGCAGTATTTT
. | . | TRBJ2-1 | TRBV7-8 | CASSQGFFLANEQFF | TGTGCCAGCAGCCAGGGATTTTTCCTTGCCAATGAGCAGTTCTTC
TRBD1 | few | TRBJ1-2 | TRBV29-1 | CSAPSPRGPNYGYTF | TGCAGCGCTCCCTCCCCCAGGGGGCCTAACTATGGCTACACCTTC
TRBD1 | . | TRBJ1-1 | TRBV6-5 | CASQGGLLYEAFF | TGTGCCTCCCAGGGGGGGCTCCTTTACGAGGCTTTCTTT
. | . | TRBJ2-2 | TRBV5-1 | CASSLDGSFSTGELFF | TGCGCCAGCAGCTTGGACGGCTCCTTCAGCACCGGGGAGCTGTTTTTT
. | once | TRBJ2-1 | TRBV3-1/TRBV3-2 | CASSQEWQRNEQFF | TGTGCCAGCAGCCAAGAATGGCAACGGAATGAGCAGTTCTTC
. | . | TRBJ2-2 | TRBV3-1/TRBV3-2 | CASSQTNTGELFF | TGTGCCAGCAGCCAAACTAACACCGGGGAGCTGTTTTTT
. | . | TRBJ1-3 | TRBV7-2 | CASSSRWGSGNTIYF | TGTGCCAGCAGCTCCCGGTGGGGTTCCGGAAACACCATATATTTT
. | medium-sized | TRBJ2-7 | TRBV29-1 | CSVEAIGTNTYEQYF | TGCAGCGTTGAAGCTATAGGGACCAATACCTACGAGCAGTACTTC
TRBD1 | . | TRBJ2-1 | TRBV5-1 | CASSLGQGWYNEQFF | TGCGCCAGCAGCTTGGGACAGGGTTGGTACAATGAGCAGTTCTTC
. | . | TRBJ2-7 | TRBV27 | CASREGQSFYEQYF | TGTGCCTCCAGGGAGGGACAGAGCTTCTACGAGCAGTACTTC
. | few | TRBJ2-7 | TRBV10-3 | CASRGLEYSYEQYF | TGTGCCAGCAGAGGATTGGAGTATTCCTACGAGCAGTACTTC
. | . | TRBJ2-4 | TRBV4-3 | CASSQDKFSQNIQYF | TGCGCCAGCAGCCAAGATAAGTTTTCGCAAAACATTCAGTACTTC
. | few | TRBJ1-4 | TRBV2 | CASNRANEKLFF | TGTGCCAGCAACAGAGCTAATGAAAAACTGTTTTTT
. | . | TRBJ2-1 | TRBV20-1 | CRGGNEQFF | TGCAGGGGGGGTAATGAGCAGTTCTTC
. | . | TRBJ2-7 | TRBV10-2 | CASTAASSYEQYF | TGCGCCAGCACGGCGGCGAGCTCCTACGAGCAGTACTTC
. | . | TRBJ1-1 | TRBV5-4 | CASSLSGVSTEAFF | TGTGCCAGCAGCTTGTCGGGGGTAAGCACTGAAGCTTTCTTT
. | . | TRBJ2-6 | TRBV27 | CASSPAASAGANVLTF | TGTGCCAGCAGCCCCGCGGCCAGCGCTGGGGCCAACGTCCTGACTTTC
. | few | TRBJ1-5 | TRBV7-2 | CASSFGQQQPQHF | TGTGCCAGCAGCTTCGGACAGCAGCAGCCCCAGCATTTT
. | . | TRBJ2-1 | TRBV27 | CASSLVGVNEQFF | TGTGCCAGCAGTTTGGTGGGGGTGAATGAGCAGTTCTTC
TRBD1 | . | TRBJ2-1 | TRBV29-1 | CSVMTGVDEQFF | TGCAGCGTGATGACAGGGGTCGATGAGCAGTTCTTC
. | . | TRBJ2-3 | TRBV6-2/TRBV6-3 | CASSYKGQRTDTQYF | TGTGCCAGCAGTTACAAGGGACAACGCACAGATACGCAGTATTTT
TRBD1 | . | TRBJ1-5 | TRBV28 | CASSFGTGGLGQPQHF | TGTGCCAGCAGTTTTGGGACAGGCGGCTTGGGGCAGCCCCAGCATTTT
TRBD1 | . | TRBJ2-1 | TRBV7-9 | CASSLRQGAYNEQFF | TGTGCCAGCAGCTTAAGGCAGGGGGCTTACAATGAGCAGTTCTTC
. | . | TRBJ1-1 | TRBV19 | CASSSLMNEAFF | TGTGCCAGTAGCTCCCTGATGAATGAAGCTTTCTTT
TRBD1 | . | TRBJ1-3 | TRBV19 | CASSTNRGRMDTIYF | TGTGCCAGTAGTACAAACAGGGGCCGAATGGACACCATATATTTT
. | . | TRBJ2-3 | TRBV3-1/TRBV3-2 | CASSLPQGPAQYF | TGTGCCAGCAGCCTCCCACAAGGCCCCGCGCAGTATTTT
TRBD1 | . | TRBJ2-7 | TRBV11-2 | CASSLGTVSYEQYF | TGTGCCAGCAGCTTGGGGACAGTCTCCTACGAGCAGTACTTC
TRBD2 | . | TRBJ2-3 | TRBV5-1 | CASSSGLAVDTQYF | TGCGCCAGCAGCTCCGGACTAGCGGTAGATACGCAGTATTTT
. | . | TRBJ2-7 | TRBV29-1 | CSVGGFYEQYF | TGCAGCGTTGGAGGCTTCTACGAGCAGTACTTC
TRBD1 | few | TRBJ2-5 | TRBV3-1/TRBV3-2 | CASSLTGALETQYF | TGTGCCAGCAGCCTGACAGGGGCCCTGGAGACCCAGTACTTC
TRBD2 | once | TRBJ2-1 | TRBV18 | CASSPIAGGPVDEQFF | TGTGCCAGCTCACCAATAGCGGGGGGGCCTGTCGATGAGCAGTTCTTC
TRBD1 | . | TRBJ1-1 | TRBV18 | CASSFDDRAGGAFF | TGTGCCAGCTCTTTCGACGACAGGGCGGGAGGAGCTTTCTTT
. | once | TRBJ1-5 | TRBV16 | CASSQSQEYSNQPQHF | TGTGCCAGCAGCCAATCCCAGGAGTATAGCAATCAGCCCCAGCATTTT
. | . | TRBJ1-1 | TRBV6-5 | CASSLRQNTEAFF | TGTGCCAGCTCGCTTCGCCAGAACACTGAAGCTTTCTTT
TRBD1 | medium-sized | TRBJ1-1 | TRBV7-8 | CASSLTGGTEAFF | TGTGCCAGCAGCTTAACAGGGGGAACTGAAGCTTTCTTT
. | . | TRBJ2-4 | TRBV7-2 | CASSLGWGLAKNIQYF | TGTGCCAGCAGCTTAGGTTGGGGTCTAGCCAAAAACATTCAGTACTTC
. | . | TRBJ2-6 | TRBV5-4 | CASSVPSSGANVLTF | TGTGCCAGCAGCGTACCTAGCTCTGGGGCCAACGTCCTGACTTTC
. | . | TRBJ1-2 | TRBV19 | CASSPRVGKGYTF | TGTGCCAGTAGCCCGCGAGTGGGGAAAGGCTACACCTTC
. | . | TRBJ2-5 | TRBV3-1/TRBV3-2 | CASSLEGAQYF | TGTGCCAGCAGCCTCGAGGGGGCCCAGTACTTC
TRBD1 | . | TRBJ1-6 | TRBV9 | CASSAGTGRAPLHF | TGTGCCAGCAGCGCCGGGACAGGGAGGGCACCCCTCCACTTT
. | . | TRBJ2-5 | TRBV9 | CASSVVGGLETQYF | TGTGCCAGCAGCGTAGTCGGGGGCCTGGAGACCCAGTACTTC
. | . | TRBJ1-2 | TRBV27 | CASSSRELGGYTF | TGTGCCAGCAGTTCACGGGAATTAGGTGGCTACACCTTC
. | . | TRBJ1-2 | TRBV5-6 | CASSLTNSYGYTF | TGTGCCAGCAGCTTAACAAACAGTTATGGCTACACCTTC
TRBD2 | . | TRBJ2-5 | TRBV10-3 | CAISPIAGGGETQYF | TGTGCCATCAGTCCGATAGCGGGGGGGGGCGAGACCCAGTACTTC
. | . | TRBJ1-3 | TRBV14 | CASSRHHSGNTIYF | TGTGCCAGCAGCCGACACCACTCTGGAAACACCATATATTTT
TRBD1 | . | TRBJ1-2 | TRBV24-1 | CATSDLGGQGAYGYTF | TGTGCCACCAGTGATTTGGGAGGACAGGGGGCGTATGGCTACACCTTC
. | once | TRBJ1-1 | TRBV30 | CAWSVLGTGIVSEAFF | TGTGCCTGGAGTGTACTCGGAACAGGAATTGTCTCTGAAGCTTTCTTT
TRBD1 | . | TRBJ1-4 | TRBV28 | CASSDGTVSEKLFF | TGTGCCAGCAGTGACGGGACAGTGAGTGAAAAACTGTTTTTT
. | . | TRBJ2-2 | TRBV14 | CASSQGQARAGELFF | TGTGCCAGCAGCCAAGGACAGGCGAGGGCCGGGGAGCTGTTTTTT
. | . | TRBJ2-1 | TRBV19 | CASSNRVNEQFF | TGTGCCAGTAGTAACAGGGTTAATGAGCAGTTCTTC
TRBD1 | few | TRBJ1-6 | TRBV6-5 | CASSYLDRESSPLHF | TGTGCCAGCAGTTACCTCGACAGGGAGAGTTCACCCCTCCACTTT
. | . | TRBJ2-3 | TRBV4-1 | CASSPGGRGGIDTQYF | TGCGCCAGCAGCCCAGGGGGTCGGGGGGGCATAGATACGCAGTATTTT
. | . | TRBJ2-7 | TRBV5-6 | CASSRLGDEQYF | TGTGCCAGCAGCCGGCTGGGGGACGAGCAGTACTTC